This T cell receptor beta chain was captured in a study of shared clonotypes between healthy human individuals. All donors were healthy HIV-negative adults lacking recent acute infections or vaccinations. Every donor was a Caucasian adult from Nashville, Tennessee. Sorted-subset replicate PCR reactions were performed with approximately 180 ng DNA, corresponding to 30,000 to 35,000 T cell genomes. Sequencing used immunoSEQ multiplex PCR; TCRdb keeps in-frame clones, though not all of them. The sample lists a few million clones, 85% to 95% occurring once. The CDR3 covers 17 residues. The V gene's germline CDR1 is MNHEY and CDR2 SMNVEV (reference sequence). Trimming left V 4 bases short and J 5 bases short, with 23 bases between.

V and J are TRBV27 and TRBJ1-1; the D gene is possibly TRBD1 (5 bases). This clonotype was sampled from a man aged 18 to 29 in good health. Some clones in this sample may be carry-over from other donors' samples. Sequenced sample: naive CD4+ T cells from PBMCs. Subset in this sample: CD45RA+ positively selected. In DNA form, the CDR3 reads TGTGCCAGCAGTTCCCAGCAGGGTCGAGGTCTTGGTACTGAAGCTTTCTTT. Translation gives CASSSQQGRGLGTEAFF.